Below are 30 T cell receptor beta chains sequenced from a single sample in a study of blood T cell repertoires in COVID-19. Profiling relied on immunoSEQ multiplex PCR, and the TCRdb table lists in-frame clones only, not all of them. The sample includes about 120,000 clones, 77% of them seen just once. Input material: peripheral blood. These receptors all come from a human donor in a cohort sampled during active COVID-19.

The CDR3 spells CSARDYEQYF. The CDR3 DNA reads as TGCAGTGCTCGGGACTACGAGCAGTACTTC. J is TRBJ2-7 and V is TRBV20-1; perhaps TRBD2 as D (5 bases). The CDR3 consists of 10 residues. With 5 bases removed from V and 3 bases from J, the gap between germline ends came to 5 bases. Germline CDR1 reads DFQATT; CDR2 reads SNEGSKA (reference sequence).

This rearrangement joins TRBV7-9 to TRBJ2-7; 8 bases are shared with TRBD2. The CDR3 sequence is 13 residues long. The V gene's germline CDR1 is SEHNR and CDR2 FQNEAQ (reference sequence). V trimming: 7 bases; J trimming: 0 bases; junction bases outside the gene matches: 2. CDR3 DNA sequence: TGTGCCAGCACCGGGGGGGTCTCCTACGAGCAGTACTTC. This translates into CASTGGVSYEQYF.

This clone was counted between two and nine times. The genes are TRBV20-1 and TRBJ1-2; D is perhaps TRBD1 (6 bases). The CDR3 is made up of 11 amino acids. Germline lookup yields CDR1 DFQATT and CDR2 SNEGSKA (reference sequence). With 6 bases removed from V and 4 bases from J, the gap between germline ends came to 9 bases. CDR3 nucleotide sequence: TGCAGTGCACGGACAGTCTATGGCTACACCTTC. Translation: CSARTVYGYTF.

This clone appeared a single time. This sequence joins TRBV19 and TRBJ1-4, with TRBD1 matching 8 bases. This CDR3 region has 14 residues. Germline lookup yields CDR1 LNHDA and CDR2 SQIVND (reference sequence). Trimming removed 10 bases from V and 8 bases from J; junction bases left unmatched: 12. CDR3 in amino acids: CATRGTGGIEKLFF. The DNA for the CDR3 is TGTGCCACGAGGGGCACAGGGGGGATAGAAAAACTGTTTTTT.

J is TRBJ1-2 and V is TRBV15; D is unclear. Germline V gives CDR1 LNHNV, CDR2 YYDKDF (reference sequence). CDR3 length equals 13 residues. Trimming pared 5 bases from V and 0 bases from J, leaving 7 bases between. In DNA, the CDR3 is TGTGCCACCAGCGACGGGGCTAACTATGGCTACACCTTC. This gives the protein CATSDGANYGYTF.

CDR3 DNA sequence: TGTGCCAGGACCCACAGGGGAATTTTATACTACGAGCAGTACTTC. Its protein product is CARTHRGILYYEQYF. The chain uses TRBV21-1 and TRBJ2-7; the D call of TRBD1 is as the table states it, not checked on the DNA. TRBV21-1 is a listed pseudogene. The CDR3 length is 15 residues.

This chain links TRBV27 with TRBJ2-7; TRBD2 is a possible D gene (6 bases). The CDR3 length is 14 residues. CDR1 is MNHEY, CDR2 SMNVEV, per germline (reference sequence). With 5 bases removed from V and 1 base from J, the gap between germline ends came to 12 bases. The CDR3 nucleotides are TGTGCCAGCAGTCCAAGACTAGATTCCTACGAGCAGTACTTC. Translated, it gives CASSPRLDSYEQYF.

The chain recombines TRBV21-1 with TRBJ1-5; TRBD1, the table's D call, lacks a check against the DNA. TRBV21-1 corresponds to a pseudogene. CDR3 length: 17 amino acids. In DNA form, the CDR3 reads TGTGCCAGCAGCACCTCTCCGGGACAGAGAAGCAATCAGCCCCAGCATTTT. Its protein product is CASSTSPGQRSNQPQHF.

The rearrangement joins TRBV11-2 to TRBJ2-7, with a tentative D call TRBD2 (6 bases). This CDR3 has 14 residues. Germline lookup yields CDR1 SGHAT and CDR2 FQNNGV. V lost 1 base to trimming and J lost 6 bases, with 13 bases between them. DNA for the CDR3: TGTGCCAGCAGCTTAGGCAGGGCGGAGGGCGAGCAGTACTTC. This translates into CASSLGRAEGEQYF.

The chain is built from TRBV7-8 and TRBJ2-7; perhaps TRBD2 as D (6 bases). The germline CDR1 and CDR2 sequences are SGHVS and FQNEAQ. The CDR3 covers 15 residues. Trimming shortened V by 1 base and J by 1 base, and 11 bases separated the two germline ends. CDR3 region: CASSLGDSGSYEQYF. Written as DNA, the CDR3 is TGTGCCAGCAGCTTAGGAGATAGCGGTTCCTACGAGCAGTACTTC. Together with reference TRBV7-8 and TRBJ2-7, the CDR3 gives the full variable domain: GAGVSQSPRYKVAKRGQDVALRCDPISGHVSLFWYQQALGQGPEFLTYFQNEAQLDKSGLPSDRFFAERPEGSVSTLKIQRTQQEDSAVYLCASSLGDSGSYEQYFGPGTRLTVT.

The gene calls are TRBV27 and TRBJ2-7; perhaps TRBD1 as D (6 bases). The CDR3 is 14 amino acids. Per germline, CDR1 MNHEY and CDR2 SMNVEV (reference sequence). Trimming took off 0 bases at V and 6 bases at J, with 12 bases between the two ends. CDR3 bases: TGTGCCAGCAGTTTATCGGGGGCCGGACTCGAGCAGTACTTC. This sequence encodes CASSLSGAGLEQYF.

The rearrangement links TRBV7-9 to TRBJ1-1; TRBD1 agrees at 10 bases. The trim removed 5 bases at V and 1 base at J, leaving 4 bases unmatched. Germline loops: CDR1 SEHNR, CDR2 FQNEAQ (reference sequence). The CDR3 runs 15 residues. The CDR3 reads CASSPGQGTNTEAFF. CDR3 DNA: TGTGCCAGCAGCCCGGGACAGGGGACGAACACTGAAGCTTTCTTT.

This clone was counted only a few times. This chain links TRBV30 with TRBJ2-7; 9 bases align to TRBD2. J gave up 2 bases and V 3 bases, and 11 bases lay outside the gene matches. Germline V CDR1 and CDR2: GTSNPN, SVGIG (reference sequence). The CDR3 is 16 amino acids. As DNA, the CDR3 is TGTGCCTGGAGCGGACCCAGGACTAGCGTTACCTACGAGCAGTACTTC. Translating it yields CAWSGPRTSVTYEQYF.

The sample holds a few counts of this clone. V gene TRBV30 combines with J gene TRBJ2-7, with TRBD2 matching 7 bases. The V gene end was trimmed by 2 bases and the J gene end by 2 bases; junction bases not matched to a gene: 3. The V gene's germline CDR1 is GTSNPN and CDR2 SVGIG (reference sequence). The CDR3 has 13 residues. For the CDR3, the DNA is TGTGCCTGGAGTAGCGGGACCACCTACGAGCAGTACTTC. This encodes CAWSSGTTYEQYF.

This chain connects TRBV9 to TRBJ2-7; unclear D gene. The V and J ends lost 3 bases and 0 bases respectively, with 7 bases between them. Germline CDR1 reads SGDLS; CDR2 reads YYNGEE. The CDR3 is 13 amino acids. The chain's CDR3 is CASSDPNSYEQYF. The CDR3 region has the DNA TGTGCCAGCAGCGATCCCAACTCCTACGAGCAGTACTTC.

This clone was found once. This chain links TRBV6-5 with TRBJ2-7; 7 bases agree with TRBD2. Germline V gene lookup returns CDR1 MNHEY and CDR2 SVGAGI. The CDR3 is 12 residues long. Losses at the gene ends were 7 bases for V and 6 bases for J; bases not matched to a gene: 6. CDR3 DNA sequence: TGTGCCAGCATCTCCTCGGGGGGCGAGCAGTACTTC. It codes for CASISSGGEQYF.

The chain joins TRBV7-9 to TRBJ1-3, with 10 bases matching TRBD1. Germline V gene data show CDR1 as SEHNR and CDR2 as FQNEAQ (reference sequence). The CDR3 runs to 16 residues. The junction had 7 bases not matched to a gene; V was cut back by 5 bases and J by 3 bases. Written as DNA, the CDR3 is TGTGCCAGCAGCCCCCGACAGGGGGCGGGTGGAAACACCATATATTTT. Translated, it gives CASSPRQGAGGNTIYF.

The chain joins TRBV2 to TRBJ1-1, with D tentatively TRBD1 (6 bases). Per germline, CDR1 SNHLY and CDR2 FYNNEI. The V end was cut by 4 bases, the J end by 11 bases, with 20 bases between. The CDR3 runs 14 residues. The CDR3 DNA sequence: TGTGCCAGCAGTGCGAATAGGGGGGGCCTTGAGGCTTTCTTT. This codes for CASSANRGGLEAFF.

The chain recombines TRBV4-2 with TRBJ2-7; D is unresolved. V lost 2 bases to trimming and J lost 3 bases, with 14 bases between them. The CDR3 totals 15 residues. Germline assignment: CDR1 LGHNA and CDR2 YNFKEQ. The CDR3 sequence: CASSQFLANSYEQYF. CDR3 sequence (DNA): TGTGCCAGCAGCCAATTTCTGGCGAACAGCTACGAGCAGTACTTC.

In this sample, this clone turned up a few times. V and J are TRBV27 and TRBJ2-1, with TRBD1 matching over 8 bases. The V gene's germline CDR1 is MNHEY and CDR2 SMNVEV (reference sequence). CDR3 size: 13 residues. The V gene end was trimmed by 10 bases and the J gene end by 5 bases; junction bases not matched to a gene: 7. CDR3 loop: CATARTGNNEQFF. The CDR3 nucleotides are TGTGCCACGGCGCGGACAGGGAACAATGAGCAGTTCTTC.

The gene calls are TRBV25-1 and TRBJ1-1, with 10 nucleotides matching TRBD1. The V segment lost 4 bases and the J segment 4 bases; nucleotides outside the gene matches: 3. From germline, CDR1 is MGHDK and CDR2 SYGVNS. The CDR3 is 14 amino acids. The CDR3 sequence: CASSGQGAGTEAFF. Written as DNA, the CDR3 is TGTGCCAGCAGTGGACAGGGGGCCGGCACTGAAGCTTTCTTT. Full variable domain (remainder filled in from reference TRBV25-1 and TRBJ1-1): EADIYQTPRYLVIGTGKKITLECSQTMGHDKMYWYQQDPGMELHLIHYSYGVNSTEKGDLSSESTVSRIRTEHFPLTLESARPSHTSQYLCASSGQGAGTEAFFGQGTRLTVV.

As for this clone: Additional DNA sequences in this sample encode the identical CDR3. The chain has TRBV27 and TRBJ1-1; D perhaps matches TRBD1 (5 bases). CDR3 length: 14 amino acids. V dropped 3 bases and J dropped 0 bases, with 8 bases sitting between them. The germline V gene has CDR1 MNHEY and CDR2 SMNVEV (reference sequence). The CDR3 sequence: CASSLKGMNTEAFF. Written as DNA, the CDR3 is TGTGCCAGCAGTTTGAAGGGGATGAACACTGAAGCTTTCTTT.

The J gene is TRBJ1-1, the V gene TRBV6-6, with 11 nucleotides matching TRBD1. The CDR3 consists of 15 residues. CDR1 and CDR2 (germline): MNHNY, SVGAGI (reference sequence). V gave up 6 bases and J gave up 4 bases; unmatched junction bases: 7. The CDR3 protein is CASRGVGTGGTEAFF. The DNA for the CDR3 is TGTGCCAGCAGAGGGGTAGGGACAGGGGGCACTGAAGCTTTCTTT.

The chain is built from TRBV3-1 (or the pseudogene TRBV3-2) and TRBJ1-2; 8 positions match TRBD1. Germline trimming cut 5 bases from V and 6 bases from J; bases unmatched to any gene: 5. The CDR3 covers 13 residues. CDR1 and CDR2 from the germline V gene are LGHDT and YNNKEL (reference sequence). CDR3 protein: CASSETGVDGYTF. CDR3 nucleotide sequence: TGTGCCAGCAGCGAGACAGGGGTAGATGGCTACACCTTC.

The chain couples TRBV4-2 to TRBJ1-2; 11 bases line up with TRBD1. CDR3 length: 14 residues. Germline-derived CDR1 and CDR2 are LGHNA and YNFKEQ. V lost 5 bases, J lost 4 bases, and 3 bases stayed unmatched. CDR3: CASSTGQGGYGYTF. The CDR3 coding sequence is TGTGCCAGCAGCACGGGACAGGGGGGCTATGGCTACACCTTC.

V is TRBV9 and J is TRBJ2-3; 7 bases match TRBD2. Germline assignment: CDR1 SGDLS and CDR2 YYNGEE. V shed 4 bases and J 7 bases; nucleotides not matched to a gene: 6. This CDR3 is 13 amino acids long. CDR3 residues: CASSPSGGYTQYF. The DNA of the CDR3 is TGTGCCAGCAGCCCCTCCGGGGGGTATACGCAGTATTTT.

The chain joins TRBV6-6 to TRBJ2-2; 7 positions match TRBD1. From germline, CDR1 is MNHNY and CDR2 SVGAGI (reference sequence). This CDR3 contains 16 residues. The V segment lost 6 bases and the J segment 4 bases; nucleotides outside the gene matches: 11. The CDR3 sequence: CASSSRQGLSTGELFF. The CDR3 DNA sequence: TGTGCCAGCAGCAGTAGACAGGGATTAAGCACCGGGGAGCTGTTTTTT.

This sequence joins TRBV19 and TRBJ2-7; 8 bases are a match to TRBD1. CDR3 length: 18 amino acids. Germline trimming cut 1 base from V and 5 bases from J; bases unmatched to any gene: 16. Germline CDR1 is LNHDA and CDR2 is SQIVND (reference sequence). CDR3 sequence reads: CASSIGANLGQGMNEQYF. CDR3 sequence (DNA): TGTGCCAGTAGTATAGGGGCCAACCTCGGACAGGGAATGAACGAGCAGTACTTC.

This chain uses TRBV28 with TRBJ1-1; 12 bases map to TRBD1. The germline V gene has CDR1 MDHEN and CDR2 SYDVKM. CDR3 length: 14 amino acids. The junction had 6 bases not matched to a gene; V was cut back by 6 bases and J by 7 bases. The CDR3 loop reads CASSLGTGGFEAFF. The CDR3 region has the DNA TGTGCCAGCAGCCTAGGGACAGGGGGCTTTGAAGCTTTCTTT.

The chain carries TRBV30 and TRBJ1-2; D is perhaps TRBD1 (6 bases). Trimming took off 2 bases at V and 0 bases at J, with 10 bases between the two ends. Germline V CDR1 and CDR2: GTSNPN, SVGIG (reference sequence). The length of the CDR3 is 14 residues. CDR3 protein: CAWSSDRANYGYTF. For the CDR3, the DNA is TGTGCCTGGAGTTCGGACAGAGCTAACTATGGCTACACCTTC.